This is a list of T cell receptor beta chains from one sample in a study of blood T cell repertoires in COVID-19. Clones were read by immunoSEQ multiplex PCR, and TCRdb kept only the in-frame ones, dropping some. The sample contains under 200,000 clones, approximately 80% of which appear only once. The sample was PBMCs or T cells enriched from blood (not recorded which). The receptors derive from a woman aged 60 to 75 with acute COVID-19. The CDR3 runs from the conserved cysteine through the conserved F or W. D genes are given only for firm matches. Size tells how often a clone was seen (once, few, many) or the class of an expanded clone, and some rows leave it out.

>TRBJ2-6|-|TRBV4-3|-
CASSPQGTIPGANVLTF
>TRBJ2-3|-|TRBV9|TRBD2
CASSAQTSGKINTQYF
>TRBJ2-5|-|TRBV19|TRBD2
CASSSGAGEETQYF
>TRBJ2-3|-|TRBV7-2|TRBD1
CASSHLQGATDTQYF
>TRBJ1-2|-|TRBV19|TRBD1
CASSISQAGTGSYGYTF
>TRBJ2-5|-|TRBV6-2/TRBV6-3|TRBD2
CASSRKRGDGETQYF
>TRBJ2-7|-|TRBV7-2|-
CASSPAYEQYF
>TRBJ2-7|-|TRBV9|-
CASSVAGYEQYF
>TRBJ1-6|-|TRBV5-1|-
CASSGGGSSYNSPLHF
>TRBJ1-5|-|TRBV10-3|-
CAIGDRPNQPQHF
>TRBJ2-5|-|TRBV11-2|-
CASSSSGVAETQYF
>TRBJ2-5|-|TRBV9|-
CASSVQSLGTQYF
>TRBJ1-2|-|TRBV30|-
CAWSEGVGYTF
>TRBJ1-2|-|TRBV10-3|-
CAITRLGDNEGYTF
>TRBJ1-2|-|TRBV7-9|-
CASSLRGNYGYTF
>TRBJ1-6|-|TRBV13|-
CASRWTGTSPLHF
>TRBJ2-3|-|TRBV28|TRBD2
CASGVAAGGQDTQYF
>TRBJ1-6|-|TRBV19|-
CASSMDSAGTYNSPLHF
>TRBJ1-5|-|TRBV12-5|-
CASGLQAWPQHF
>TRBJ2-5|-|TRBV5-5|-
CASSPFMGALETQYF
>TRBJ1-1|-|TRBV7-9|-
CASSLKAPTEAFF
>TRBJ1-2|-|TRBV7-9|-
CASSSSPQTSDGYTF
>TRBJ1-2|-|TRBV18|TRBD1
CASSPDSGGGYGYTF
>TRBJ2-7|-|TRBV7-7|-
CASSLRGGLLYEQYF
>TRBJ2-7|many|TRBV27|-
CASSSNYEQYF
>TRBJ2-5|-|TRBV3-1/TRBV3-2|TRBD2
CASSQDLAGDQETQYF
>TRBJ2-5|few|TRBV3-1/TRBV3-2|TRBD2
CASSLLAGGQETQYF
>TRBJ1-4|-|TRBV10-1|-
CASRSKESLAEKLFF
>TRBJ2-3|-|TRBV7-2|TRBD2
CASSAKGGSTDTQYF
>TRBJ2-3|-|TRBV5-1|TRBD2
CASIPGASGSWGDTQYF
>TRBJ1-5|few|TRBV10-3|TRBD1
CAISETDRALNQPQHF
>TRBJ2-1|-|TRBV9|-
CASSVDWSEQFF
>TRBJ1-6|once|TRBV12-3/TRBV12-4|TRBD1
CASSRDRVSPLHF
>TRBJ1-1|-|TRBV19|-
CASSSTRVTEAFF
>TRBJ2-7|-|TRBV27|TRBD1
CASGGRTGVYEQYF
>TRBJ2-3|once|TRBV4-3|TRBD2
CASSQSGLADPDTQYF
>TRBJ2-3|-|TRBV9|-
CASSLRLGPDTQYF
>TRBJ2-7|-|TRBV3-1/TRBV3-2|-
CASSPGVQDQPYEQYF
>TRBJ1-5|-|TRBV5-1|-
CASSLEAGSGQPQHF
>TRBJ2-1|-|TRBV6-2/TRBV6-3|TRBD2
CASSSGGSGSINEQFF
>TRBJ2-5|-|TRBV7-2|-
CASSYARQETQYF
>TRBJ1-6|-|TRBV6-5|-
CASSYGGSNSPLHF
>TRBJ1-1|-|TRBV12-3/TRBV12-4|-
CASSFRTEAFF